The rows below give T cell receptor beta chains drawn from one sample of a study of cytomegalovirus exposure and HLA in healthy donors. The protocol was immunoSEQ multiplex PCR, while the TCRdb copy is restricted to in-frame clones and leaves out a portion. The table lists about 140,000 clones, approximately 83% of them singletons. The sequenced sample consisted of PBMCs. The receptors were gathered from a male donor in good health and CMV-seronegative. CDR3s include the opening cysteine and the closing phenylalanine or tryptophan. Each record gives: clone size, J gene, D gene, V gene, CDR3 protein, CDR3 DNA. D genes are given only for firm matches. Size is stated for part of the rows, as once, few or many counts, or as a class when the clone is expanded.

abundance: NA
j_gene: TRBJ2-4
d_gene: NA
v_gene: TRBV15
CDR3aa: CATSRDWVGLAKNIQYF
CDR3nt: TGTGCCACCAGCAGAGATTGGGTGGGGCTAGCCAAAAACATTCAGTACTTC

abundance: NA
j_gene: TRBJ2-1
d_gene: NA
v_gene: TRBV20-1
CDR3aa: CSASRGNEQFF
CDR3nt: TGCAGTGCTTCCCGGGGCAATGAGCAGTTCTTC

abundance: NA
j_gene: TRBJ2-2
d_gene: NA
v_gene: TRBV14
CDR3aa: CASSRLTPGRPTNTGELFF
CDR3nt: TGTGCCAGCAGCCGACTTACCCCGGGGAGACCCACGAACACCGGGGAGCTGTTTTTT

abundance: NA
j_gene: TRBJ2-1
d_gene: NA
v_gene: TRBV4-1
CDR3aa: CASSRGPASDEQFF
CDR3nt: TGCGCCAGCAGCCGGGGGCCCGCGAGCGATGAGCAGTTCTTC

abundance: NA
j_gene: TRBJ2-6
d_gene: NA
v_gene: TRBV5-8
CDR3aa: CASSLVLRSGANVLTF
CDR3nt: TGTGCCAGCAGCTTGGTTTTGAGGTCCGGGGCCAACGTCCTGACTTTC

abundance: NA
j_gene: TRBJ1-1
d_gene: NA
v_gene: TRBV9
CDR3aa: CASSGTLNTEAFF
CDR3nt: TGTGCCAGCAGCGGGACACTGAACACTGAAGCTTTCTTT

abundance: NA
j_gene: TRBJ2-4
d_gene: TRBD2
v_gene: TRBV9
CDR3aa: CASSVVTTGEGPPKNIQYF
CDR3nt: TGTGCCAGCAGCGTAGTGACCACGGGGGAGGGCCCCCCCAAAAACATTCAGTACTTC

abundance: NA
j_gene: TRBJ2-1
d_gene: TRBD2
v_gene: TRBV7-3
CDR3aa: CASSFSGGGRNEQFF
CDR3nt: TGTGCCAGCAGCTTTTCGGGAGGGGGGAGGAATGAGCAGTTCTTC

abundance: once
j_gene: TRBJ2-7
d_gene: NA
v_gene: TRBV5-1
CDR3aa: CASSLVLQGHEWEQYF
CDR3nt: TGCGCCAGCAGCTTGGTTCTACAGGGCCATGAGTGGGAGCAGTACTTC

abundance: once
j_gene: TRBJ2-5
d_gene: NA
v_gene: TRBV11-2
CDR3aa: CASSLDFTGAQETQYF
CDR3nt: TGTGCCAGCAGCTTAGACTTTACAGGAGCCCAAGAGACCCAGTACTTC

abundance: NA
j_gene: TRBJ2-6
d_gene: NA
v_gene: TRBV27
CDR3aa: CASSLRGSGANVLTF
CDR3nt: TGTGCCAGCAGTTTGCGGGGATCTGGGGCCAACGTCCTGACTTTC

abundance: NA
j_gene: TRBJ2-5
d_gene: TRBD1
v_gene: TRBV29-1
CDR3aa: CSVEGQGTRETQYF
CDR3nt: TGCAGCGTTGAAGGACAGGGGACGAGGGAGACCCAGTACTTC

abundance: NA
j_gene: TRBJ2-7
d_gene: NA
v_gene: TRBV28
CDR3aa: CASGRAGNYEQYF
CDR3nt: TGTGCCAGCGGTAGGGCGGGAAACTACGAGCAGTACTTC

abundance: NA
j_gene: TRBJ2-1
d_gene: TRBD2
v_gene: TRBV19
CDR3aa: CASRLAASSYNEQFF
CDR3nt: TGTGCCAGCCGACTAGCGGCGAGCTCCTACAATGAGCAGTTCTTC

abundance: NA
j_gene: TRBJ1-5
d_gene: NA
v_gene: TRBV2
CDR3aa: CASSSYEDQPQHF
CDR3nt: TGTGCCAGCAGCTCCTACGAGGATCAGCCCCAGCATTTT

abundance: NA
j_gene: TRBJ2-3
d_gene: TRBD2
v_gene: TRBV15
CDR3aa: CATSRDLQRGVKDTQYF
CDR3nt: TGTGCCACCAGCAGAGATCTTCAGCGGGGGGTCAAAGATACGCAGTATTTT

abundance: once
j_gene: TRBJ1-1
d_gene: NA
v_gene: TRBV5-1
CDR3aa: CASGPGSWVNTEAFF
CDR3nt: TGCGCCAGCGGCCCAGGTAGTTGGGTGAACACTGAAGCTTTCTTT

abundance: NA
j_gene: TRBJ2-7
d_gene: NA
v_gene: TRBV6-5
CDR3aa: CASSYVGGSYEQYF
CDR3nt: TGTGCCAGCAGTTACGTGGGGGGCTCCTACGAGCAGTACTTC

abundance: few
j_gene: TRBJ2-1
d_gene: NA
v_gene: TRBV18
CDR3aa: CASSSGSYNEQFF
CDR3nt: TGTGCCAGCTCCTCCGGGTCTTACAATGAGCAGTTCTTC

abundance: NA
j_gene: TRBJ1-1
d_gene: NA
v_gene: TRBV7-9
CDR3aa: CASSLTGIMNTEAFF
CDR3nt: TGTGCCAGCAGCCTTACAGGGATCATGAACACTGAAGCTTTCTTT

abundance: NA
j_gene: TRBJ2-5
d_gene: TRBD1
v_gene: TRBV28
CDR3aa: CASSQGRGYRDRTKETQYF
CDR3nt: TGTGCCAGCAGCCAAGGGCGTGGGTACCGGGACAGGACTAAAGAGACCCAGTACTTC

abundance: NA
j_gene: TRBJ2-7
d_gene: NA
v_gene: TRBV19
CDR3aa: CASSPGAGNYEQYF
CDR3nt: TGTGCCAGTAGCCCGGGAGCGGGCAACTACGAGCAGTACTTC

abundance: NA
j_gene: TRBJ2-3
d_gene: NA
v_gene: TRBV7-2
CDR3aa: CASSPSRASRTDTQYF
CDR3nt: TGTGCCAGCAGCCCCTCGAGGGCTTCCAGGACAGATACGCAGTATTTT

abundance: NA
j_gene: TRBJ1-6
d_gene: NA
v_gene: TRBV5-6
CDR3aa: CASSFGGSYSPLHF
CDR3nt: TGTGCCAGCAGCTTTGGGGGCAGCTATTCACCCCTCCACTTT

abundance: NA
j_gene: TRBJ2-2
d_gene: NA
v_gene: TRBV27
CDR3aa: CASSFIIGSGNTGELFF
CDR3nt: TGTGCCAGCAGTTTTATCATCGGGTCGGGGAACACCGGGGAGCTGTTTTTT

abundance: few
j_gene: TRBJ1-5
d_gene: TRBD1
v_gene: TRBV2
CDR3aa: CASRQGEVQPQHF
CDR3nt: TGTGCCAGTAGACAGGGTGAAGTTCAGCCCCAGCATTTT

abundance: NA
j_gene: TRBJ1-1
d_gene: NA
v_gene: TRBV5-4
CDR3aa: CASSPIAGKGTLKAFF
CDR3nt: TGTGCCAGCAGCCCGATAGCGGGTAAAGGTACACTTAAAGCTTTCTTT

abundance: NA
j_gene: TRBJ2-5
d_gene: TRBD2
v_gene: TRBV29-1
CDR3aa: CSVDEVAGVQETQYF
CDR3nt: TGCAGCGTTGATGAAGTAGCGGGGGTCCAAGAGACCCAGTACTTC

abundance: NA
j_gene: TRBJ2-7
d_gene: TRBD2
v_gene: TRBV28
CDR3aa: CASSFPSGGAGEQYF
CDR3nt: TGTGCCAGCAGTTTTCCTAGCGGGGGGGCAGGGGAGCAGTACTTC

abundance: once
j_gene: TRBJ2-1
d_gene: TRBD2
v_gene: TRBV10-3
CDR3aa: CAISGGGIRGQFF
CDR3nt: TGTGCCATCAGTGGGGGGGGGATAAGGGGACAGTTCTTC

abundance: few
j_gene: TRBJ2-7
d_gene: NA
v_gene: TRBV6-5
CDR3aa: CASSEGAENEQYF
CDR3nt: TGTGCCAGCAGTGAAGGGGCAGAAAACGAGCAGTACTTC

abundance: NA
j_gene: TRBJ1-3
d_gene: NA
v_gene: TRBV7-9
CDR3aa: CASRLDGLGNTIYF
CDR3nt: TGTGCCAGCAGGTTAGACGGACTTGGAAACACCATATATTTT

abundance: NA
j_gene: TRBJ2-3
d_gene: NA
v_gene: TRBV27
CDR3aa: CASSGGRDTQYF
CDR3nt: TGTGCCAGCAGCGGGGGGCGGGATACGCAGTATTTT

abundance: once
j_gene: TRBJ1-1
d_gene: NA
v_gene: TRBV18
CDR3aa: CASSPPEFGAFGHTEAFF
CDR3nt: TGTGCCAGCTCACCACCGGAGTTTGGGGCATTCGGTCACACTGAAGCTTTCTTT

abundance: once
j_gene: TRBJ2-3
d_gene: TRBD2
v_gene: TRBV27
CDR3aa: CASSLWDSGGALDTQYF
CDR3nt: TGTGCCAGCAGTTTATGGGATAGCGGGGGGGCCTTAGATACGCAGTATTTT

abundance: NA
j_gene: TRBJ1-1
d_gene: NA
v_gene: TRBV15
CDR3aa: CATTPDRPNTEAFF
CDR3nt: TGTGCCACCACCCCGGACAGACCGAACACTGAAGCTTTCTTT

abundance: NA
j_gene: TRBJ2-2
d_gene: NA
v_gene: TRBV9
CDR3aa: CASSLTPGTGELFF
CDR3nt: TGTGCCAGCAGCCTCACCCCCGGCACCGGGGAGCTGTTTTTT

abundance: few
j_gene: TRBJ1-2
d_gene: NA
v_gene: TRBV9
CDR3aa: CASSPQDRANYGYTF
CDR3nt: TGTGCCAGCAGCCCCCAGGACAGAGCTAACTATGGCTACACCTTC

abundance: few
j_gene: TRBJ1-1
d_gene: NA
v_gene: TRBV6-5
CDR3aa: CASSLQGGEAFF
CDR3nt: TGTGCCAGCAGCCTCCAGGGTGGAGAAGCTTTCTTT

abundance: NA
j_gene: TRBJ1-5
d_gene: NA
v_gene: TRBV7-8
CDR3aa: CASSTGSSNQPQHF
CDR3nt: TGTGCCAGCAGCACAGGGAGCAGCAATCAGCCCCAGCATTTT

abundance: NA
j_gene: TRBJ1-5
d_gene: NA
v_gene: TRBV5-1
CDR3aa: CASSLAENQPQHF
CDR3nt: TGCGCCAGCAGCTTGGCCGAGAATCAGCCCCAGCATTTT

abundance: few
j_gene: TRBJ1-1
d_gene: NA
v_gene: TRBV5-1
CDR3aa: CASTLLQGREDKAFF
CDR3nt: TGCGCCAGCACCCTCTTGCAGGGGCGCGAGGATAAGGCTTTCTTT

abundance: once
j_gene: TRBJ2-3
d_gene: TRBD2
v_gene: TRBV28
CDR3aa: CASSLAGRGTDTQYF
CDR3nt: TGTGCCAGCAGTTTAGCAGGGAGGGGCACAGATACGCAGTATTTT

abundance: NA
j_gene: TRBJ2-7
d_gene: TRBD2
v_gene: TRBV5-6
CDR3aa: CASSVPSGIPYEQYF
CDR3nt: TGTGCCAGCAGCGTTCCTAGCGGCATCCCCTACGAGCAGTACTTC

abundance: NA
j_gene: TRBJ2-7
d_gene: TRBD2
v_gene: TRBV9
CDR3aa: CASSVRAAGSFLEQYF
CDR3nt: TGTGCCAGCAGCGTAAGGGCAGCGGGATCTTTTCTCGAGCAGTACTTC

abundance: NA
j_gene: TRBJ2-5
d_gene: TRBD2
v_gene: TRBV4-3
CDR3aa: CASSLGGSGSQTQYF
CDR3nt: TGCGCCAGCAGCCTGGGTGGTAGCGGGAGCCAGACCCAGTACTTC

abundance: NA
j_gene: TRBJ1-2
d_gene: NA
v_gene: TRBV6-5
CDR3aa: CASSDSYANYGYTF
CDR3nt: TGTGCCAGCAGCGACAGCTACGCTAACTATGGCTACACCTTC

abundance: NA
j_gene: TRBJ2-3
d_gene: NA
v_gene: TRBV4-2
CDR3aa: CASSQELARASTDTQYF
CDR3nt: TGTGCCAGCAGCCAAGAGCTAGCGCGTGCTAGCACAGATACGCAGTATTTT

abundance: once
j_gene: TRBJ2-7
d_gene: NA
v_gene: TRBV28
CDR3aa: CASSTRGNSYEQYF
CDR3nt: TGTGCCAGCAGCACAAGGGGGAACTCCTACGAGCAGTACTTC

abundance: NA
j_gene: TRBJ2-7
d_gene: NA
v_gene: TRBV10-3
CDR3aa: CAISESNEQYF
CDR3nt: TGTGCCATCAGTGAGTCCAACGAGCAGTACTTC

abundance: NA
j_gene: TRBJ1-1
d_gene: TRBD1
v_gene: TRBV15
CDR3aa: CATSSDRELLLNTEAFF
CDR3nt: TGTGCCACCAGCAGTGACAGGGAACTTTTATTGAACACTGAAGCTTTCTTT

abundance: NA
j_gene: TRBJ1-2
d_gene: NA
v_gene: TRBV19
CDR3aa: CASSAQSPTVPKNYGYTF
CDR3nt: TGTGCCAGTAGTGCCCAATCCCCCACAGTGCCTAAGAACTATGGCTACACCTTC

abundance: few
j_gene: TRBJ2-7
d_gene: TRBD2
v_gene: TRBV5-4
CDR3aa: CASSREGIPPREQYF
CDR3nt: TGTGCCAGCAGCCGGGAGGGGATTCCCCCCCGCGAGCAGTACTTC

abundance: NA
j_gene: TRBJ1-1
d_gene: NA
v_gene: TRBV5-1
CDR3aa: CASSLAPTGSLDAFF
CDR3nt: TGCGCCAGCAGCTTGGCACCGACAGGATCACTTGATGCTTTCTTT

abundance: few
j_gene: TRBJ2-3
d_gene: NA
v_gene: TRBV6-1
CDR3aa: CASRFAGGEDTQYF
CDR3nt: TGTGCCAGCAGGTTTGCTGGCGGGGAGGATACGCAGTATTTT

abundance: NA
j_gene: TRBJ2-7
d_gene: TRBD1
v_gene: TRBV9
CDR3aa: CASSVDGTANYEQYF
CDR3nt: TGTGCCAGCAGCGTAGACGGGACAGCTAACTACGAGCAGTACTTC

abundance: NA
j_gene: TRBJ1-2
d_gene: TRBD1
v_gene: TRBV28
CDR3aa: CASSPDTTGTYYGYTF
CDR3nt: TGTGCCAGCAGTCCGGACACGACAGGGACTTACTATGGCTACACCTTC

abundance: NA
j_gene: TRBJ2-7
d_gene: TRBD1
v_gene: TRBV29-1
CDR3aa: CSVEERVGTGGKYNRDYEQYF
CDR3nt: TGCAGCGTTGAAGAACGGGTCGGGACAGGGGGTAAGTACAATCGGGACTACGAGCAGTACTTC

abundance: once
j_gene: TRBJ2-2
d_gene: NA
v_gene: TRBV6-5
CDR3aa: CASSYFAANTGELFF
CDR3nt: TGTGCCAGCAGTTACTTTGCGGCGAACACCGGGGAGCTGTTTTTT

abundance: few
j_gene: TRBJ2-1
d_gene: TRBD2
v_gene: TRBV6-6
CDR3aa: CASQRGEANEQFF
CDR3nt: TGTGCCTCCCAGCGGGGGGAGGCCAATGAGCAGTTCTTC